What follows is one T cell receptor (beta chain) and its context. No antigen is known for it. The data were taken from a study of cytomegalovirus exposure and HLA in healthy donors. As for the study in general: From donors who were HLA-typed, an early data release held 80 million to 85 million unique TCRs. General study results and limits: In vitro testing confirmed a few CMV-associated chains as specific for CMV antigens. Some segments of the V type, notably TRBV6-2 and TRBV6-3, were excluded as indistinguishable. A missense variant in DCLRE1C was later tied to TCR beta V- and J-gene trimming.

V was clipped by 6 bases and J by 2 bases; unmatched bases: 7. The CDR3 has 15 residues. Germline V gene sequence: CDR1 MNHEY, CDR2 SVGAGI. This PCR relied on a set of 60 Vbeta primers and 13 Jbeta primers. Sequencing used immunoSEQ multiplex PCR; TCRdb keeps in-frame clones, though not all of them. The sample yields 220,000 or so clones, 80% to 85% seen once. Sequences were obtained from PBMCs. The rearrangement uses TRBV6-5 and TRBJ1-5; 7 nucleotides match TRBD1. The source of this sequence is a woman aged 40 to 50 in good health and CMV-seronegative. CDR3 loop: CASSQQGYRNQPQHF. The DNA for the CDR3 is TGTGCCAGCAGCCAACAGGGGTATCGCAATCAGCCCCAGCATTTT.